Below are 31 T cell receptor beta chains sequenced from a single sample in a study of Tregs in tolerant kidney transplant recipients. Libraries were prepared by immunoSEQ multiplex PCR; TCRdb keeps only in-frame clonotypes and omits some of them. The sample shows tens of thousands of clones, 84% of them seen only once. Sequenced sample: CD4+ T cells from blood. All receptors come from a human donor in good health.

V is TRBV10-3 and J is TRBJ1-3, with 7 nucleotides matching TRBD1. Per germline, CDR1 ENHRY and CDR2 SYGVKD. The CDR3 totals 18 residues. Trimming removed 5 bases from V and 4 bases from J; junction bases left unmatched: 17. CDR3 region: CAISPTGLGPRRGNTIYF. The CDR3 nucleotides are TGTGCCATCAGTCCGACAGGGTTAGGTCCGAGAAGAGGAAACACCATATATTTT.

The chain links TRBV6-1 to TRBJ2-7; D perhaps matches TRBD1 (6 bases). V lost 6 bases and J lost 6, with 12 bases in between. CDR1 is MNHNS and CDR2 is SASEGT in the germline V gene. CDR3 length equals 12 residues. CDR3 protein: CASRDRRGEQYF. CDR3 nucleotide sequence: TGTGCCAGCAGAGACCGCAGGGGCGAGCAGTACTTC.

The chain couples TRBV7-2 to TRBJ1-2, with 7 positions matching TRBD1. Trimming cost V 4 bases and J 0 bases; bases outside gene matches: 11. CDR3 size: 17 residues. Germline CDR1 SGHTA, CDR2 FQGNSA. The CDR3 DNA reads TGTGCCAGCAGCTCCGCCCGGGACAGCCTGACTAACTATGGCTACACCTTC. This translates into CASSSARDSLTNYGYTF.

J is TRBJ1-6 and V is TRBV18, with D possibly matching TRBD1 (5 bases). V was trimmed by 1 base and J by 9 bases, leaving 16 bases between them. The CDR3 covers 16 residues. Germline CDR1 KGHSH, CDR2 LQKENI. CDR3: CASSPLRGVASSPLHF. The CDR3 DNA follows: TGTGCCAGCTCACCACTGAGGGGAGTAGCGAGTTCACCCCTCCACTTT.

The chain recombines TRBV11-2 with TRBJ2-3; 10 nucleotides line up with TRBD2. Germline CDR1 and CDR2: SGHAT and FQNNGV. This CDR3 is built from 15 residues. The J segment lost 4 bases and the V segment lost 5 bases, leaving 6 bases of the junction unmatched. The CDR3 sequence: CASSLVAGGADTQYF. CDR3 bases: TGTGCCAGCAGCCTGGTAGCGGGGGGCGCAGATACGCAGTATTTT.

This clone was counted between two and nine times. The V and J genes are TRBV5-6 and TRBJ2-4; D remains ambiguous. CDR3 length equals 12 residues. V shed 2 bases and J shed 6 bases, with 6 bases lying between them. Germline V gene lookup returns CDR1 SGHDT and CDR2 YYEEEE. CDR3: CASSFFGNIQYF. CDR3 coding DNA: TGTGCCAGCAGCTTCTTCGGAAACATTCAGTACTTC.

The chain joins TRBV27 to TRBJ1-2; maybe TRBD1 (5 bases). Trimming removed 2 bases at V and 8 bases at J, with 15 bases between. Germline V gene data show CDR1 as MNHEY and CDR2 as SMNVEV (reference sequence). CDR3 length: 14 residues. For the CDR3, the DNA is TGTGCCAGCAGTTTAGGGGACGGGGCACAAGGCTACACCTTC. Its translation: CASSLGDGAQGYTF.

The rearrangement links TRBV12-5 to TRBJ2-1; 10 bases align to TRBD2. This CDR3 region has 16 residues. The J segment lost 8 bases and the V segment lost 0 bases, leaving 7 bases of the junction unmatched. Germline lookup yields CDR1 LGHNT and CDR2 FRNRAP. CDR3 residues: CASGLVSGRAIDEQFF. The CDR3 nucleotides read TGTGCTAGTGGTTTGGTCAGCGGGAGGGCCATAGATGAGCAGTTCTTC. Combining the CDR3 with reference TRBV12-5 and TRBJ2-1 gives the whole variable domain DARVTQTPRHKVTEMGQEVTMRCQPILGHNTVFWYRQTMMQGLELLAYFRNRAPLDDSGMPKDRFSAEMPDATLATLKIQPSEPRDSAVYFCASGLVSGRAIDEQFFGPGTRLTVL.

V usage is TRBV7-2 and J usage is TRBJ1-1, with D hard to call. V lost 2 bases to trimming and J lost 7 bases, with 8 bases between them. The CDR3 consists of 12 residues. CDR1 is SGHTA and CDR2 is FQGNSA in the germline V gene. The CDR3 DNA reads TGTGCCAGCAGCTTATATCGGAATGAAGCTTTCTTT. The encoded protein is CASSLYRNEAFF. Combining the CDR3 with reference TRBV7-2 and TRBJ1-1 gives the whole variable domain GAGVSQSPSNKVTEKGKDVELRCDPISGHTALYWYRQSLGQGLEFLIYFQGNSAPDKSGLPSDRFSAERTGGSVSTLTIQRTQQEDSAVYLCASSLYRNEAFFGQGTRLTVV.

The rearrangement links TRBV6-5 to TRBJ2-6; a weak D match, TRBD1 (6 bases). V shed 5 bases and J shed 2 bases, with 10 bases lying between them. This CDR3 contains 15 residues. Germline V gives CDR1 MNHEY, CDR2 SVGAGI. For the CDR3, the DNA is TGTGCCAGCAGTACAGGGCAGGCTGGGGCCAACGTCCTGACTTTC. Translating it yields CASSTGQAGANVLTF.

This chain uses TRBV18 with TRBJ1-2; D unclear. Trimming removed 4 bases at V and 3 bases at J, with 6 bases between. Germline assignment: CDR1 KGHSH and CDR2 LQKENI. The CDR3 length is 12 residues. The CDR3 region is CASSRPDYGYTF. Here the CDR3 DNA reads TGTGCCAGCTCACGCCCAGACTATGGCTACACCTTC.

The chain joins TRBV7-8 to TRBJ2-2; D call uncertain. Germline CDR1 is SGHVS and CDR2 is FQNEAQ. The CDR3 runs to 15 residues. V lost 5 bases and J lost 5, with 15 bases in between. The CDR3 is CASSPSPIVTGELFF. CDR3 in DNA: TGTGCCAGCAGCCCGTCCCCGATAGTTACCGGGGAGCTGTTTTTT.

The chain has TRBV7-2 and TRBJ2-5; the D is unclear. Germline CDR1 is SGHTA and CDR2 is FQGNSA. The CDR3 has 13 amino acids. Trimming removed 3 bases at V and 6 bases at J, with 11 bases between. The CDR3 DNA reads TGTGCCAGCAGCTTGAGCAAGGAACAGACCCAGTACTTC. Its translation: CASSLSKEQTQYF.

The J gene is TRBJ1-3, the V gene TRBV9; no firm D call. The CDR3 is 13 amino acids. V was shortened by 3 bases and J by 4 bases, with 8 bases between the two germline ends. Germline V CDR1 and CDR2: SGDLS, YYNGEE. The CDR3 DNA sequence: TGTGCCAGCAGCGGGTCCCTCGGAAACACCATATATTTT. Translation: CASSGSLGNTIYF.

The chain recombines TRBV10-3 with TRBJ2-1; no firm D call. From germline, CDR1 is ENHRY and CDR2 SYGVKD. V lost 0 bases, J lost 4 bases, and 4 bases lay in between. The CDR3 loop spans 13 amino acids. The CDR3 nucleotides read TGTGCCATCAGTGAGTCATCTTACAATGAGCAGTTCTTC. It codes for CAISESSYNEQFF.

This clone was detected only a few times. V is TRBV19 and J is TRBJ1-1; maybe TRBD1 (5 bases). The CDR3 contains 18 residues. The V end lost 4 bases, the J end lost 4 bases, and 25 bases lay between the germline ends. The germline V gene encodes CDR1 LNHDA and CDR2 SQIVND (reference sequence). The CDR3 sequence is CASSTTHRDRLPPTEAFF. The CDR3, as DNA: TGTGCCAGTAGTACCACCCACCGGGACCGTCTACCTCCCACTGAAGCTTTCTTT.

The chain combines TRBV4-1 with TRBJ2-1; 11 bases are shared with TRBD2. V gave up 2 bases and J gave up 6 bases; unmatched junction bases: 9. The CDR3 totals 17 residues. Per germline, CDR1 MGHRA and CDR2 YSYEKL. CDR3 sequence reads: CASSQTSGGPPRNEQFF. Here the CDR3 DNA reads TGCGCCAGCAGCCAAACTAGCGGGGGCCCTCCACGCAATGAGCAGTTCTTC.

The chain couples TRBV11-3 to TRBJ2-1; D unresolved. Trimming shortened V by 2 bases and J by 7 bases, and 12 bases separated the two germline ends. Germline loops: CDR1 SGHNT, CDR2 YENEEA. This CDR3 has 14 residues. This CDR3 is CASSLSLLSNEQFF. CDR3 DNA: TGTGCCAGCAGCTTATCGTTGCTTTCAAATGAGCAGTTCTTC.

The chain employs TRBV25-1 and TRBJ1-4; 10 bases match TRBD1. This CDR3 spans 11 amino acids. Germline CDR1 MGHDK, CDR2 SYGVNS. V lost 8 bases and J lost 10; bases outside the gene matches: 1. The CDR3 protein is CASRDRGKLFF. DNA for the CDR3: TGTGCCAGCCGGGACAGGGGAAAACTGTTTTTT.

The J gene is TRBJ1-1, the V gene TRBV7-2; D possibly corresponds to TRBD1 (6 bases). Germline CDR1 is SGHTA and CDR2 is FQGNSA. Trimming took 7 bases from V and 7 from J, leaving 16 bases between them. The CDR3 is 13 residues long. DNA for the CDR3: TGTGCCAGCATTTTCTTCGGGACATTTGAAGCTTTCTTT. Its protein product is CASIFFGTFEAFF.

The rearrangement uses TRBV5-3 and TRBJ2-3, with 7 bases lining up with TRBD2. TRBV5-3 is classed as an ORF, of uncertain function. Trimming removed 3 bases from V and 4 bases from J; junction bases left unmatched: 11. This CDR3 contains 16 residues. The CDR3 loop reads CARSSRREGGADTQYF. The CDR3, as DNA: TGTGCCAGAAGCTCCAGGAGGGAGGGAGGGGCAGATACGCAGTATTTT.

The chain recombines TRBV6-5 with TRBJ1-2; the D is unclear. The CDR3 spans 14 residues. The ends were cut back, 5 bases at V and 6 bases at J, with 16 bases in the middle. Germline values: CDR1 MNHEY, CDR2 SVGAGI. The CDR3 region is CASSTHPGMDGYTF. The DNA of the CDR3 is TGTGCCAGCAGTACGCATCCGGGGATGGATGGCTACACCTTC.

The J gene is TRBJ2-4, the V gene TRBV5-5; perhaps TRBD1 as D (6 bases). There are 14 residues in the CDR3. Trimming shortened V by 7 bases and J by 6 bases, and 17 bases separated the two germline ends. Per the germline V gene, CDR1 is SGHKS and CDR2 is YYEKEE (reference sequence). The chain's CDR3 is CASSYPGDGNIQYF. The CDR3 DNA reads as TGTGCCAGCTCCTATCCAGGGGACGGAAACATTCAGTACTTC.

The table lists this clone with a count of one. The rearrangement joins TRBV15 to TRBJ2-3; 7 positions match TRBD2. Germline V gives CDR1 LNHNV, CDR2 YYDKDF (reference sequence). This CDR3 is 14 amino acids long. V gave up 1 base and J gave up 3 bases; unmatched junction bases: 1. This CDR3 reads CATSRARGTDTQYF. CDR3 coding DNA: TGTGCCACCAGCAGAGCGCGGGGGACAGATACGCAGTATTTT.

The chain carries TRBV5-4 and TRBJ2-3; D possibly uses TRBD1 or TRBD2 (5 bases each). V was trimmed by 2 bases and J by 6 bases, leaving 13 bases between them. The germline CDR1 and CDR2 sequences are SGHNT and YYREEE (reference sequence). The CDR3 extends over 14 amino acids. The CDR3 sequence: CASSFTGRTDTQYF. The CDR3 region has the DNA TGTGCCAGCAGCTTTACGGGACGTACTGATACGCAGTATTTT.

V is TRBV19 and J is TRBJ2-7; D call uncertain. CDR1 and CDR2 (germline): LNHDA, SQIVND (reference sequence). The CDR3 is made up of 12 amino acids. Between the trimmed V and J ends, which lost 6 bases and 7 bases, there was a span of 13 bases. The CDR3 DNA reads as TGTGCCAGTAGCCCGGGCATGGGGGAGCAGTACTTC. As protein: CASSPGMGEQYF.

The CDR3 sequence is CASRSGTKSSYNSPLHF. The CDR3 bases are TGTGCCAGTAGGTCCGGGACGAAGAGCTCCTATAATTCACCCCTCCACTTT. The J gene is TRBJ1-6, the V gene TRBV19; a possible D gene is TRBD1 (5 bases). Germline V gene data show CDR1 as LNHDA and CDR2 as SQIVND (reference sequence). Trimming pared 6 bases from V and 0 bases from J, leaving 15 bases between. This CDR3 spans 17 amino acids.

Of note for this clone: An end of the junction differs from the germline gene, which may be a read error. This sequence joins TRBV6-1 and TRBJ2-7, with 11 bases fitting TRBD2. CDR3 length: 13 amino acids. The germline V gene encodes CDR1 MNHNS and CDR2 SASEGT. The CDR3, as DNA: TGTGCCAGCAGTACGACTAGCGGGGTATCCGGTTTTTTC. Protein: CASSTTSGVSGFF.

Only one count was recorded for this clone. The V and J genes are TRBV11-2 and TRBJ2-7, with D perhaps TRBD1 (5 bases). Germline V lookup: CDR1 SGHAT, CDR2 FQNNGV. The CDR3 has 14 residues. Trimming took off 1 base at V and 2 bases at J, with 9 bases between the two ends. CDR3 coding DNA: TGTGCCAGCAGCTTAGGTCAGGGTACCTACGAGCAGTACTTC. Protein: CASSLGQGTYEQYF.

This chain uses TRBV5-4 with TRBJ2-5, with 8 bases lining up with TRBD1. The CDR3 consists of 15 residues. After removal of 0 bases from V and 1 base from J, the junction contained 2 bases not matched to a gene. Germline V gene sequence: CDR1 SGHNT, CDR2 YYREEE (reference sequence). This CDR3 reads CASSLVTGGQETQYF. The CDR3 coding sequence is TGTGCCAGCAGCTTGGTCACAGGGGGCCAAGAGACCCAGTACTTC.

The chain is built from TRBV23-1 and TRBJ1-6, with D uncertain. TRBV23-1 is classed as an ORF, of uncertain function. V was clipped by 0 bases and J by 0 bases, with 21 bases between them. This CDR3 spans 21 amino acids. Written as DNA, the CDR3 is TGCGCCAGCAGTCAATCAAGAGGCAGCGAGGAGATTAGCTCCTATAATTCACCCCTCCACTTT. Translating it yields CASSQSRGSEEISSYNSPLHF.